These T cell receptor beta chains were read from a single sample in a study of shared clonotypes between healthy human individuals. TCRdb keeps only in-frame clones here, not all; method: immunoSEQ multiplex PCR. Of 2 million to 3 million clones in the sample, 80% to 95% were seen once. The specimen was naive CD4+ T cells from PBMCs. These receptors all come from a man aged 18 to 30 in good health. Some clones in this sample may be carry-over from other donors' samples. Both conserved end residues are part of each CDR3. Each record gives: clone size, D gene, V gene, J gene, CDR3 protein, CDR3 DNA. A D gene is named only where the DNA matches it firmly. Size tells how often a clone was seen (once, few, many) or the class of an expanded clone, and some rows leave it out.

.	.	TRBV9	TRBJ1-6	CASSVRDGYSSYNSPLHF	TGTGCCAGCAGCGTCCGGGACGGCTATAGCTCCTATAATTCACCCCTCCACTTT
.	TRBD2	TRBV27	TRBJ2-5	CASSSHPRGEQETQYF	TGTGCCAGCAGTTCTCACCCGCGGGGGGAGCAAGAGACCCAGTACTTC
.	.	TRBV5-1	TRBJ1-2	CASSPWDGIPPYTF	TGCGCCAGCAGCCCTTGGGACGGAATCCCCCCCTACACCTTC
.	.	TRBV19	TRBJ2-7	CASSIGPEQYF	TGTGCCAGTAGTATCGGACCCGAGCAGTACTTC
.	.	TRBV5-1	TRBJ2-5	CASSFQTRGETQYF	TGCGCCAGCAGCTTCCAGACGCGGGGAGAGACCCAGTACTTC
.	.	TRBV6-6	TRBJ2-7	CASSYSRLSYEQYF	TGTGCCAGCAGTTACTCCCGGCTTTCCTACGAGCAGTACTTC
.	.	TRBV7-6	TRBJ2-5	CASSLSVGETQYF	TGTGCCAGCAGCTTATCAGTAGGAGAGACCCAGTACTTC
.	TRBD2	TRBV5-1	TRBJ2-1	CASSPAGVSYNEQFF	TGCGCCAGCAGCCCCGCGGGAGTTAGCTACAATGAGCAGTTCTTC
.	.	TRBV29-1	TRBJ2-2	CSVSWGAGTGELFF	TGCAGCGTTTCGTGGGGGGCTGGCACCGGGGAGCTGTTTTTT
.	.	TRBV4-1	TRBJ2-1	CASSQRLGLRQFF	TGCGCCAGCAGCCAAAGATTAGGACTTCGGCAGTTCTTC
.	.	TRBV7-8	TRBJ2-5	CASSQVGGPGGETQYF	TGTGCCAGCAGCCAAGTGGGGGGGCCGGGCGGAGAGACCCAGTACTTC
.	TRBD1	TRBV28	TRBJ1-5	CASSAGTGEQPQHF	TGTGCCAGCAGTGCCGGGACAGGGGAACAGCCCCAGCATTTT
.	TRBD2	TRBV7-9	TRBJ2-5	CASSLKASGTGETQYF	TGTGCCAGCAGCTTAAAGGCTAGCGGGACGGGGGAGACCCAGTACTTC
.	.	TRBV6-6	TRBJ2-7	CASSKASSYEQYF	TGTGCCAGCAGCAAGGCGAGCTCCTACGAGCAGTACTTC
.	.	TRBV7-2	TRBJ2-5	CASSQRFSGTGETQYF	TGTGCCAGCAGCCAAAGGTTTAGCGGAACAGGGGAGACCCAGTACTTC
.	TRBD1	TRBV25-1	TRBJ1-2	CASRGQDLYGYTF	TGTGCCAGCAGGGGACAGGACCTTTATGGCTACACCTTC
.	TRBD1	TRBV27	TRBJ1-1	CASSTLGQGSTEAFF	TGTGCCAGCAGTACATTGGGACAGGGAAGCACTGAAGCTTTCTTT
.	TRBD1	TRBV5-1	TRBJ2-5	CASRGTAKETQYF	TGCGCCAGCAGGGGGACAGCGAAAGAGACCCAGTACTTC
.	.	TRBV28	TRBJ2-4	CASSLRVQKKAKNIQYF	TGTGCCAGCAGTTTAAGGGTTCAGAAAAAAGCCAAAAACATTCAGTACTTC
.	.	TRBV14	TRBJ2-5	CASSQTQETQYF	TGTGCCAGCAGCCAGACACAAGAGACCCAGTACTTC
.	.	TRBV18	TRBJ2-1	CASFKEILSYNEQFF	TGTGCCAGCTTTAAAGAGATCCTCTCCTACAATGAGCAGTTCTTC
.	.	TRBV7-9	TRBJ2-2	CASSPAQGGELFF	TGTGCCAGCAGCCCAGCCCAGGGCGGGGAGCTGTTTTTT
.	.	TRBV7-9	TRBJ1-4	CASSLYRVDEKLFF	TGTGCCAGCAGCTTATACAGGGTTGACGAAAAACTGTTTTTT
.	.	TRBV18	TRBJ1-1	CASSLQGNTEAFF	TGTGCCAGCTCACTGCAGGGGAACACTGAAGCTTTCTTT
.	.	TRBV7-8	TRBJ1-1	CASSLGGRLNTEAFF	TGTGCCAGCAGCTTAGGAGGGCGGTTGAACACTGAAGCTTTCTTT
once	.	TRBV30	TRBJ2-5	CDHRIRETQYF	TGTGATCACCGAATCCGGGAGACCCAGTACTTC
.	.	TRBV6-5	TRBJ2-7	CASSYSPAGWYEQYF	TGTGCCAGCAGTTACTCCCCTGCGGGATGGTACGAGCAGTACTTC
.	TRBD1	TRBV19	TRBJ1-2	CASTPTGVPYGYTF	TGTGCCAGTACGCCCACAGGGGTTCCCTATGGCTACACCTTC
.	.	TRBV5-1	TRBJ1-6	CASSLAPPRWGSPLHF	TGCGCAAGCAGCTTGGCACCTCCACGGTGGGGTTCACCCCTCCACTTT
.	.	TRBV5-1	TRBJ1-1	CASSFGGLRETEAFF	TGCGCCAGCAGCTTTGGGGGTTTGAGGGAGACTGAAGCTTTCTTT
.	TRBD1	TRBV5-1	TRBJ2-5	CASSPAPGTGGETQYF	TGCGCCAGCAGCCCAGCCCCTGGGACAGGGGGAGAGACCCAGTACTTC
.	.	TRBV2	TRBJ2-5	CASRQGQTQETQYF	TGTGCCAGCAGACAAGGACAGACCCAAGAGACCCAGTACTTC
.	.	TRBV2	TRBJ1-4	CASRRGGAPDEKLFF	TGTGCCAGCAGGAGAGGAGGGGCGCCGGATGAAAAACTGTTTTTT
.	.	TRBV11-2	TRBJ2-2	CASSLGQVATGELFF	TGTGCCAGCAGCTTAGGACAGGTAGCCACCGGGGAGCTGTTTTTT
.	.	TRBV27	TRBJ2-3	CASSLSVPVQTDTQYF	TGTGCCAGCAGTTTATCAGTGCCGGTACAGACAGATACGCAGTATTTT
.	.	TRBV30	TRBJ1-1	CAWSVRGLRKNTEAFF	TGTGCCTGGAGTGTACGGGGCCTTAGAAAGAACACTGAAGCTTTCTTT
.	TRBD1	TRBV7-3	TRBJ2-1	CASSPTGAVRGNEQFF	TGTGCCAGCAGCCCGACAGGGGCCGTAAGGGGCAATGAGCAGTTCTTC
.	TRBD1	TRBV2	TRBJ1-2	CASREWTGADTF	TGTGCCAGCAGGGAATGGACAGGGGCCGACACCTTC
.	.	TRBV15	TRBJ1-4	CATSRGNGRDEKLFF	TGTGCCACCAGCAGAGGAAACGGCAGGGATGAAAAACTGTTTTTT
.	TRBD2	TRBV11-2	TRBJ2-5	CASSPSGPPGTQYF	TGTGCCAGCAGCCCTAGCGGGCCCCCCGGGACCCAGTACTTC
once	TRBD1	TRBV29-1	TRBJ1-4	CSVMPGQSAKLFF	TGCAGCGTCATGCCGGGACAGTCGGCAAAACTGTTTTTT
.	TRBD1	TRBV6-1	TRBJ1-5	CASRKTSTGVQPQHF	TGTGCCAGCAGGAAAACTTCGACAGGGGTACAGCCCCAGCATTTT
.	.	TRBV7-6	TRBJ2-6	CASSLGRNSGANVLTF	TGTGCCAGCAGCCTCGGACGGAACTCTGGGGCCAACGTCCTGACTTTC
.	.	TRBV7-9	TRBJ2-1	CASSLESGYNEQFF	TGTGCCAGCAGCTTAGAGAGCGGATACAATGAGCAGTTCTTC
.	.	TRBV5-1	TRBJ1-4	CASSFGTSNEKLFF	TGCGCCAGCAGCTTTGGGACGTCTAATGAAAAACTGTTTTTT
.	.	TRBV28	TRBJ1-5	CASRDVGSWPQHF	TGTGCCAGCAGGGACGTTGGTTCTTGGCCCCAGCATTTT
.	.	TRBV10-3	TRBJ2-3	CAISTPGTDTQYF	TGTGCCATCAGTACCCCGGGCACAGATACGCAGTATTTT
.	TRBD2	TRBV25-1	TRBJ2-7	CASSRAGGSYEQYF	TGTGCCAGCAGCCGAGCGGGGGGCTCCTACGAGCAGTACTTC
.	TRBD2	TRBV28	TRBJ2-3	CASSFPELAGGPKWADTQYF	TGTGCCAGCAGTTTTCCGGAGCTAGCGGGAGGGCCTAAATGGGCAGATACGCAGTATTTT
.	.	TRBV28	TRBJ2-7	CASSFSWGGHSYEQYF	TGTGCCAGCAGTTTCTCTTGGGGGGGGCACTCCTACGAGCAGTACTTC
.	.	TRBV11-1	TRBJ2-1	CASSLRGERGQFF	TGTGCCAGCAGCCTCCGCGGGGAGAGGGGGCAGTTCTTC
.	TRBD1	TRBV25-1	TRBJ1-2	CASSILPGQGAAGYTF	TGTGCCAGCAGTATACTTCCGGGACAGGGGGCCGCTGGCTACACCTTC
.	.	TRBV28	TRBJ1-2	CASSWIYGYTF	TGTGCCAGCAGTTGGATATATGGCTACACCTTC
.	.	TRBV11-2	TRBJ2-1	CASSRTAGVDEQFF	TGTGCCAGCAGCCGCACCGCTGGCGTCGATGAGCAGTTCTTC